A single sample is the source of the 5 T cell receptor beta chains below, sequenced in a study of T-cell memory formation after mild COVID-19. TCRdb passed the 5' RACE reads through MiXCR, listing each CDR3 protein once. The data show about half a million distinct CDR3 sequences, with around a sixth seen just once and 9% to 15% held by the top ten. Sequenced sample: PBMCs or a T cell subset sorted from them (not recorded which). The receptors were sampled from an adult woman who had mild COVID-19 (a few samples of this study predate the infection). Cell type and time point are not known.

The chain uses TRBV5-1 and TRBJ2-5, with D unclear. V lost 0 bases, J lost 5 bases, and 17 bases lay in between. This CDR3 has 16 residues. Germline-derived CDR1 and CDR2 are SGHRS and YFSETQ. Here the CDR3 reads CASSLGPPPPPETQYF. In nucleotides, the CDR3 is TGCGCCAGCAGCTTGGGACCGCCTCCTCCCCCCGAGACCCAGTACTTC.

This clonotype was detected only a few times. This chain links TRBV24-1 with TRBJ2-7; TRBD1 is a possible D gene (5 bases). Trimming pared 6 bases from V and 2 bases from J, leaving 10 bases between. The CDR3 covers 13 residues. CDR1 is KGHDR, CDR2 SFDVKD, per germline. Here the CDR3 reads CATSHPGTYEQYF. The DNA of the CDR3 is TGTGCCACCAGTCACCCAGGGACCTACGAGCAGTACTTC.

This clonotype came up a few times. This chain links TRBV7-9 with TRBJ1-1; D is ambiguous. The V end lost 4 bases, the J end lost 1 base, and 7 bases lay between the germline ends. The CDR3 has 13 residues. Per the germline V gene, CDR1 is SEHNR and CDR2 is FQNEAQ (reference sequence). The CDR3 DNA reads TGTGCCAGCAGCTCTCGTACGAACACTGAAGCTTTCTTT. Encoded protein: CASSSRTNTEAFF.

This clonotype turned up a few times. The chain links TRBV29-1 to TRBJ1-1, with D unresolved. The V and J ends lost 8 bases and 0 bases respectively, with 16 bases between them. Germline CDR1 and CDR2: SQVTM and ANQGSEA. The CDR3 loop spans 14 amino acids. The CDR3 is CSLNRGGLNTEAFF. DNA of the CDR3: TGCAGCCTAAACCGTGGAGGTTTGAACACTGAAGCTTTCTTT.

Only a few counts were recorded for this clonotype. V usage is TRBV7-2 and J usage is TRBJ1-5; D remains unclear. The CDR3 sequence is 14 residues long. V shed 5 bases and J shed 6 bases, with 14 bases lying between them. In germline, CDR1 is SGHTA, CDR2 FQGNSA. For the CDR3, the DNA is TGTGCCAGCAGCCCACCGTGGGGTAGTCAGCCCCAGCATTTT. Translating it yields CASSPPWGSQPQHF.